The present entry profiles one TCR beta chain with its context. This clonotype was counted once. Its antigen remains undetermined. At one end, the junction sequence differs from germline, possibly due to a read error. Including the terminal cysteine and phenylalanine, the CDR3 comprises 16 residues. The CDR3 DNA has 48 bases and is translated from base 1. CDR1 and CDR2, looked up from the germline V gene, are MGHRA and YSYEKL. The treatment or condition label here, explained by the study, means: in vitro stimulation with specific CMV peptide epitopes to enrich CMV-specific T cells. The data derive from a study of T cell repertoires in cytomegalovirus infection (dated by TCRdb to the late 2010s). Regarding the research as a whole: Recently identified HLA-C-restricted CMV epitopes, whose presentation resists viral immunomodulation, were targeted by peptide stimulations together with well-studied HLA-B-restricted epitopes. Donor HLA type was relevant to the analysis, as public TCR beta signatures indicated carriage of CMV infection together with the matching HLA type.

Sequenced using an Illumina HiSeq 1500. TCRdb trimmed the raw reads at Q25, called clones with MiXCR and kept productive beta chains. Identical CDR3 protein sequences are pooled into one entry, listed with their most common genes and DNA. In this sample the table shows 250,000 to 300,000 distinct CDR3 sequences, around 20% of which occur a single time. Roughly 19% of the sample is in the top ten clones. General study outcomes and caveats: The ex vivo response was dominated by HLA-C-restricted CMV-specific TCR beta clonotypes, which also provided the single most frequent clonotype in two of eight donors. In both this cohort and an independent roughly 350-donor cohort, the cumulative frequency of public TCR beta family members distinguished carriers of CMV infection plus the relevant HLA type.

This clonotype was obtained from a human donor in good health (CMV status not recorded). Some clones in this sample may be carry-over from other donors' samples. The chain is encoded by TRBV4-1 joined to TRBJ2-1; the best D guess is TRBD2, with 5 bases matching. The sequences come from cultured PBMCs, collected from culture after CMV antigen stimulation. The CDR3 is CASSQVPGRIEDEQFF. The DNA is TGTGCCAGCAGCCAAGTCCCGGGGAGAATTGAGGATGAGCAGTTCTTC.